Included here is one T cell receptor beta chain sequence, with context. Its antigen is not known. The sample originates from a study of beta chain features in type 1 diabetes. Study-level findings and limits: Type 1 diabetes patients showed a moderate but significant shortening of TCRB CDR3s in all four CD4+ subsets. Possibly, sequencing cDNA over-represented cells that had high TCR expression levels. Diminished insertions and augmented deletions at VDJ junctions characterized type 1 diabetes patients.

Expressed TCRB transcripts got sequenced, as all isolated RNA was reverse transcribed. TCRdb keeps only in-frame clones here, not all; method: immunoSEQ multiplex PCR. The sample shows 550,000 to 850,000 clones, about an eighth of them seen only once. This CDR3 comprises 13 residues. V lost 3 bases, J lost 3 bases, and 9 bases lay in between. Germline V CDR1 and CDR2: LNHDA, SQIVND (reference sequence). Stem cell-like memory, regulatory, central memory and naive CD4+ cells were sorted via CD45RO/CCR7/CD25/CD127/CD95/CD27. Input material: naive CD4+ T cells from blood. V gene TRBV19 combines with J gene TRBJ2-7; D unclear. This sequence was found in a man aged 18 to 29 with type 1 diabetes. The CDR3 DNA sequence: TGTGCCAGTAGTATTGCAAGCCACTACGAGCAGTACTTC. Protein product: CASSIASHYEQYF.